The clone carrying this T cell receptor beta chain appeared a few times. Its antigen remains unknown. The data derive from a study of cytomegalovirus exposure and HLA in healthy donors. Findings and caveats of the study: Researchers catalogued approximately 170 TCR beta chains as cytomegalovirus-associated. Subsequent analysis found a tendency for first-cohort TCR clusters to co-occur within the 120 or so validation repertoires. As was reported, the classifier diagnosed cytomegalovirus status with high specificity and sensitivity.

Germline assignment: CDR1 LNHDA and CDR2 SQIVND (reference sequence). The CDR3 contains 14 residues. V lost 10 bases to trimming and J lost 0 bases, with 15 bases between them. TCRdb's copy holds only in-frame clones and misses some; the assay was immunoSEQ multiplex PCR. The table has about 110,000 clones, about 85% seen once. The sample consisted of PBMCs. The chain links TRBV19 to TRBJ1-2; D not certain. The sequence derives from a woman aged 18 to 35 in good health and CMV-seronegative. CDR3 region: CATQRTDSNYGYTF. The DNA of the CDR3 is TGTGCCACACAGAGAACGGATTCTAACTATGGCTACACCTTC.